These 13 T cell receptor beta chains were sequenced from one sample in a study of CDR3 diversity in severe acne. TCRdb used MiXCR to reprocess the PCR reads, holding one entry per CDR3 protein. The sample consists of 97,000 or so distinct CDR3 sequences, 51% of them appearing once. Sequences were obtained from blood. Every receptor here comes from a male donor with acne.

As regards this clonotype: A read error may produce the germline difference seen at one junction end. The rearrangement joins TRBV25-1 to TRBJ2-2; tentatively, D is TRBD2 (6 bases). CDR1 and CDR2 (germline): MGHDK, SYGVNS. This CDR3 has 13 amino acids. CDR3 DNA: TGTACCAGCAGTGGGGAGGAGGCCGGGGAGCTGTTTTTT. Protein product: CTSSGEEAGELFF.

A remark on this clonotype: With a much larger clone just one base away, this may be a read error. This chain connects TRBV10-3 to TRBJ1-6; 9 bases line up with TRBD1. This CDR3 is built from 14 residues. Germline V gene lookup returns CDR1 ENHRY and CDR2 SYGVKD. The CDR3 is CASSSGTGNSPLHF. The CDR3 DNA reads as TGTGCCAGCAGTTCCGGGACAGGGAATTCACCCCTCCACTTT.

The gene calls are TRBV10-3 and TRBJ2-3; the match to TRBD2 covers 7 bases. This CDR3 contains 12 residues. Trimming cost V 10 bases and J 2 bases; bases outside gene matches: 3. CDR1 is ENHRY, CDR2 SYGVKD, per germline. As DNA, the CDR3 is TGTGCCACCGCGGGAGACACAGATACGCAGTATTTT. It translates to CATAGDTDTQYF.

The V and J genes are TRBV2 and TRBJ2-2; 7 bases fit TRBD1. Germline V lookup: CDR1 SNHLY, CDR2 FYNNEI. V shed 8 bases, J shed 5 bases, and the junction held 8 bases outside the gene matches. This CDR3 region has 14 residues. This chain's CDR3 is CASGRQGYTGELFF. The CDR3, as DNA: TGTGCCAGCGGCCGACAGGGATATACCGGGGAGCTGTTTTTT. The complete variable domain, with remaining parts taken from reference TRBV2 and TRBJ2-2, reads EPEVTQTPSHQVTQMGQEVILRCVPISNHLYFYWYRQILGQKVEFLVSFYNNEISEKSEIFDDQFSVERPDGSNFTLKIRSTKLEDSAMYFCASGRQGYTGELFFGEGSRLTVL.

This clonotype came up many times. This chain uses TRBV7-9 with TRBJ1-6; no clear D gene. Per germline, CDR1 SEHNR and CDR2 FQNEAQ (reference sequence). The CDR3 has 13 amino acids. V was clipped by 4 bases and J by 2 bases, with 3 bases between them. CDR3 protein: CASSSAYNSPLHF. CDR3 nucleotide sequence: TGTGCCAGCAGCTCGGCCTATAATTCACCCCTCCACTTT.

This clonotype came up many times. The V and J genes are TRBV5-6 and TRBJ1-3; a possible D gene is TRBD1 (6 bases). CDR1 and CDR2 (germline): SGHDT, YYEEEE. With 0 bases removed from V and 8 bases from J, the gap between germline ends came to 12 bases. The CDR3 runs to 14 residues. The CDR3 is CASSLDRAGDTIYF. The CDR3 bases are TGTGCCAGCAGCTTGGACAGGGCTGGGGACACCATATATTTT.

The chain couples TRBV28 to TRBJ2-3; TRBD1 matches 7 bases. The CDR3 loop spans 14 amino acids. V dropped 10 bases and J dropped 3; count of bases not matched to a gene: 10. CDR1 and CDR2 from the germline V gene are MDHEN and SYDVKM. The CDR3 region has the DNA TGTGCCACCGCCGACAGGGACGCGACAGATACGCAGTATTTT. Its protein product is CATADRDATDTQYF.

This clonotype was counted many times. This chain connects TRBV28 to TRBJ2-1; possibly TRBD1 or TRBD2 for D (5 bases each). Trimming left V 4 bases short and J 8 bases short, with 18 bases between. Germline V gene data show CDR1 as MDHEN and CDR2 as SYDVKM. The CDR3 length is 15 residues. CDR3 DNA sequence: TGTGCCAGCAGTTCAGGCTTGGGGGAGTCGGATGAGCAGTTCTTC. It yields the protein CASSSGLGESDEQFF.

This rearrangement joins TRBV19 to TRBJ2-7, with D tentatively TRBD1 or TRBD2 (5 bases each). Trimming pared 10 bases from V and 2 bases from J, leaving 24 bases between. The germline V gene has CDR1 LNHDA and CDR2 SQIVND (reference sequence). The CDR3 extends over 16 amino acids. In nucleotides, the CDR3 is TGTGCCATCGTTCGGTTTTTCCGGGGCCATCCCTACGAGCAGTACTTC. The encoded protein is CAIVRFFRGHPYEQYF.

J is TRBJ2-7 and V is TRBV28; D is unresolved. Trimming took off 1 base at V and 7 bases at J, with 8 bases between the two ends. Per the germline V gene, CDR1 is MDHEN and CDR2 is SYDVKM. The CDR3 is made up of 12 amino acids. CDR3 coding DNA: TGTGCCAGCAGTTTATTAAGGGTTGAGCAGTACTTC. This codes for CASSLLRVEQYF.

The chain couples TRBV20-1 to TRBJ2-1, with a weak D call TRBD2 (6 bases). Trimming took 6 bases from V and 7 from J, leaving 22 bases between them. Germline V gene sequence: CDR1 DFQATT, CDR2 SNEGSKA (reference sequence). This CDR3 has 15 amino acids. Here the CDR3 DNA reads TGCAGTGCAACTTCCGGGACTGCGCATCAGAATGAGCAGTTCTTC. It yields the protein CSATSGTAHQNEQFF.

The gene calls are TRBV20-1 and TRBJ1-2; 10 nucleotides agree with TRBD1. Germline CDR1 reads DFQATT; CDR2 reads SNEGSKA (reference sequence). CDR3 length: 13 amino acids. J lost 5 bases, V lost 3 bases, and 3 bases had no gene match. Written as DNA, the CDR3 is TGCAGTGCTAGCCGGACAGGGGGGTATGGCTACACCTTC. The encoded protein is CSASRTGGYGYTF.

This rearrangement joins TRBV7-9 to TRBJ1-5, with 8 bases aligning to TRBD1. CDR1 is SEHNR, CDR2 FQNEAQ, per germline (reference sequence). V dropped 5 bases and J dropped 6; count of bases not matched to a gene: 9. CDR3 length: 15 amino acids. The CDR3 DNA follows: TGTGCCAGCAGCAAGACAGGGGATAGAGGTCAGCCCCAGCATTTT. Its protein is CASSKTGDRGQPQHF.